This T cell receptor (beta chain) was found in a study of T cell responses to AZD1222 COVID-19 vaccine. Study summary: Second-dose intervals of approximately 4 or approximately 12 weeks were pooled. Study conclusions and caveats: Seropositive AZD1222 recipients at baseline numbered only six or seven. Sampled repertoires all dated from after the peak T cell response. White British ancestry dominated among donors, who included more females, and clonal diversity was possibly underestimated.

Libraries were prepared by immunoSEQ multiplex PCR; TCRdb keeps only in-frame clonotypes and omits some of them. The sample includes 150,000 to 200,000 clones, 90% to 95% of them seen just once. Remarks on this clone: Its antigen is as yet unknown.

Germline loops: CDR1 SGHRS, CDR2 YFSETQ. With V trimmed by 5 bases and J by 7 bases, 12 bases remained unmatched. This CDR3 is built from 16 residues. The V and J genes are TRBV5-1 and TRBJ1-6; 7 positions match TRBD1. The sample here was peripheral blood, taken on day 0 of AZD1222 vaccination. This receptor was taken from an adult in good health. CDR3 nucleotide sequence: TGCGCCAGCAGAAGTGGAACAGGGGTGGAAAATTCACCCCTCCACTTT. Encoded protein: CASRSGTGVENSPLHF. Filled out from reference TRBV5-1 and TRBJ1-6, the complete variable domain reads KAGVTQTPRYLIKTRGQQVTLSCSPISGHRSVSWYQQTPGQGLQFLFEYFSETQRNKGNFPGRFSGRQFSNSRSEMNVSTLELGDSALYLCASRSGTGVENSPLHFGNGTRLTVT.